This TCR beta chain was recorded in a study of tissue T cells after allogeneic stem cell transplantation. Whole-study results and caveats: Some tissue clones might be persisting host cells; their alloreactivity or antigen specificity was not determined. This small cohort was clinically heterogeneous, and sampling depth was a limitation.

This clone was detected a few times. Its antigen is unidentified. All gene names here are mouse names. TCRbeta CDR3 was sequenced at survey depth with template counts. Sequencing was performed with immunoSEQ multiplex PCR; in TCRdb, only in-frame clones are kept and a portion is missing. The sample carries over 2,000 clones, 50% to 80% recorded once. The clonotype originates from a female BALB/c mouse in good health. MHC haplotype: H2-d. The sample was gut tissue.

The CDR3 loop reads CAWSPDWGSYEQYF. Partial CDR3 DNA: TGTGCCTGGAGCCCAGACTGGGGGTCCTATGAACAGTAC. This chain uses TRBV31 with TRBJ2-7; 9 bases align to TRBD2. Sequencing ends 1 residue short of the CDR3 end; the germline J gene provides the rest. The CDR3 runs 14 residues. Germline CDR1 and CDR2: GKSSPN and SITVG. Unmatched junction bases numbered 4, after V lost 3 bases and J lost 1 base. The full variable domain, rest sourced from reference TRBV31 and TRBJ2-7, is AQTIHQWPVAEIKAVGSPLSLGCTIKGKSSPNLYWYWQATGGTLQQLFYSITVGQVESVVQLNLSASRPKDDQFILSTEKLLLSHSGFYLCAWSPDWGSYEQYFGPGTRLTVL.